This TCR beta chain was captured in a study of cytomegalovirus exposure and HLA in healthy donors. Regarding the study as a whole: Association of a missense DCLRE1C variant with TCR beta V- and J-gene trimming was reported in a later analysis. Reports described diagnosis of cytomegalovirus status by the classifier as highly specific and sensitive. With further analysis later on, most CMV-associated TCR beta chains appeared HLA-restricted.

A word on this clone: The antigen remains unidentified.

The PCR made use of 60 Vbeta and 13 Jbeta primers. Sequencing was performed with immunoSEQ multiplex PCR; in TCRdb, only in-frame clones are kept and a portion is missing. The sample has approximately 91,000 clones; more than 65% are singletons. The sequence was collected from a human donor in good health. Input material: PBMCs.

The CDR3 DNA reads TGTGCCAGCTCACCGTGGCAGGGAAAGGTATCGGGTGAAGAGACCCAGTACTTC. Encoded protein: CASSPWQGKVSGEETQYF. This chain links TRBV18 with TRBJ2-5; possibly TRBD1 for D (5 bases). Trimming left V 3 bases short and J 3 bases short, with 23 bases between. The CDR3 covers 18 residues. CDR1 and CDR2 (germline): KGHSH, LQKENI.